Listed here is a single T cell receptor beta chain. The record originates from a study of cytomegalovirus exposure and HLA in healthy donors. Using immunoSEQ multiplex PCR, the repertoire was profiled, and TCRdb retains in-frame clones only, with some absent. The data hold 110,000 or so clones, with under 85% observed a single time. This CDR3 comprises 16 residues. Between the trimmed V and J ends, which lost 5 bases and 6 bases, there was a span of 23 bases. Germline values: CDR1 MDHEN, CDR2 SYDVKM. The donors were in the approximately 110-subject validation cohort; that cohort was separate from the approximately 700-subject first cohort.

The gene calls are TRBV28 and TRBJ2-7; D perhaps matches TRBD1 (7 bases). The clonotype was recovered from a woman younger than 30 in good health and CMV-seronegative. The specimen was PBMCs. CDR3 nucleotide sequence: TGTGCCAGCAGTGTCGAGGCGGGACAGTTTCGTGGCGAGCAGTACTTC. It translates to CASSVEAGQFRGEQYF.